The rows below give T cell receptor beta chains drawn from one sample of a study of T cell repertoires in cytomegalovirus infection. TCRdb itself ran the reads through MiXCR, one entry per CDR3 protein. In the table there are fewer than 1,000,000 distinct CDR3 sequences, approximately 31% of which are singletons. For these TCRs, the target antigens are not known. Specimen: cultured CD8+ T cells from PBMCs, collected from culture after CMV antigen stimulation. The receptors derive from a human donor in good health (CMV status not recorded). Some clones in this sample may be carry-over from other donors' samples. CDR3s include the opening cysteine and the closing phenylalanine or tryptophan. Fields, in order: clone size, V gene, J gene, D gene, CDR3 protein, CDR3 DNA. The D gene is left open where the match is weak. Expanded clones are given a class, and other clones once, few, many or no size at all.

abundance: .
v_gene: TRBV11-2
j_gene: TRBJ2-4
d_gene: TRBD2
CDR3aa: CASKGRGKNIQYF
CDR3nt: TGTGCCAGCAAAGGGAGGGGAAAAAACATTCAGTACTTC

abundance: few
v_gene: TRBV12-3/TRBV12-4
j_gene: TRBJ1-1
d_gene: .
CDR3aa: CASIGDFAPEAFF
CDR3nt: TGTGCCAGCATCGGTGACTTTGCCCCTGAAGCTTTCTTT

abundance: .
v_gene: TRBV5-4
j_gene: TRBJ2-3
d_gene: .
CDR3aa: CATYDSEPDTQYF
CDR3nt: TGTGCCACCTACGACTCTGAACCAGATACGCAGTATTTT

abundance: .
v_gene: TRBV12-3/TRBV12-4
j_gene: TRBJ1-2
d_gene: TRBD1
CDR3aa: CASSLLQGASGYTF
CDR3nt: TGTGCCAGCAGTTTGTTACAGGGGGCGTCTGGCTACACCTTC

abundance: .
v_gene: TRBV6-5
j_gene: TRBJ1-1
d_gene: .
CDR3aa: CASSPASYTEAFF
CDR3nt: TGTGCCAGCAGTCCCGCTTCTTACACTGAAGCTTTCTTT

abundance: .
v_gene: TRBV7-9
j_gene: TRBJ1-2
d_gene: TRBD1
CDR3aa: CASSLGQGEVYGYTF
CDR3nt: TGTGCCAGCAGCTTAGGACAGGGGGAAGTCTATGGCTACACCTTC

abundance: .
v_gene: TRBV20-1
j_gene: TRBJ2-5
d_gene: TRBD2
CDR3aa: CGARDQRGGPQETQYF
CDR3nt: TGCGGTGCTAGAGATCAGCGCGGGGGGCCCCAAGAGACCCAGTACTTC

abundance: .
v_gene: TRBV28
j_gene: TRBJ2-3
d_gene: .
CDR3aa: CASSLRGTKETDTQYF
CDR3nt: TGTGCCAGCAGTTTACGGGGCACGAAGGAGACAGATACGCAGTATTTT

abundance: many
v_gene: TRBV7-9
j_gene: TRBJ1-2
d_gene: .
CDR3aa: CASSFPGDGYTF
CDR3nt: TGTGCCAGCAGCTTCCCGGGGGATGGCTACACCTTC

abundance: .
v_gene: TRBV6-5
j_gene: TRBJ2-1
d_gene: TRBD2
CDR3aa: CASVGGGAGEQFF
CDR3nt: TGTGCCAGCGTGGGCGGGGGGGCTGGAGAGCAGTTCTTC

abundance: few
v_gene: TRBV19
j_gene: TRBJ2-7
d_gene: .
CDR3aa: CASSTSSDYEQYF
CDR3nt: TGTGCCAGTAGCACGAGCAGTGACTACGAGCAGTACTTC

abundance: few
v_gene: TRBV12-3/TRBV12-4
j_gene: TRBJ1-5
d_gene: .
CDR3aa: CASSFRQINQPQHF
CDR3nt: TGTGCCAGCAGTTTTAGACAGATCAATCAGCCCCAGCATTTT

abundance: .
v_gene: TRBV19
j_gene: TRBJ2-6
d_gene: .
CDR3aa: CASSPRGAGANVLTF
CDR3nt: TGTGCCAGTAGTCCTCGGGGAGCTGGGGCCAACGTCCTGACTTTC

abundance: few
v_gene: TRBV6-6
j_gene: TRBJ1-2
d_gene: .
CDR3aa: CASSYNRVDFNYGYTF
CDR3nt: TGTGCCAGCAGTTACAACAGGGTAGATTTTAACTATGGCTACACCTTC

abundance: .
v_gene: TRBV7-8
j_gene: TRBJ2-1
d_gene: TRBD2
CDR3aa: CASSSGLAGASSYNEQFF
CDR3nt: TGTGCCAGCAGCTCGGGACTAGCGGGGGCGAGCTCCTACAATGAGCAGTTCTTC

abundance: many
v_gene: TRBV6-1
j_gene: TRBJ2-2
d_gene: .
CDR3aa: CASTDSEAGELFF
CDR3nt: TGTGCCAGCACTGATAGTGAGGCTGGGGAGCTGTTTTTT

abundance: many
v_gene: TRBV7-9
j_gene: TRBJ2-4
d_gene: .
CDR3aa: CASSLDVGAGIQYF
CDR3nt: TGTGCCAGCAGCTTAGACGTGGGGGCGGGCATTCAGTACTTC

abundance: few
v_gene: TRBV6-1
j_gene: TRBJ1-5
d_gene: .
CDR3aa: CASSEIWGALEPQHF
CDR3nt: TGTGCCAGCAGTGAAATATGGGGGGCCCTGGAGCCCCAGCATTTT

abundance: many
v_gene: TRBV7-2
j_gene: TRBJ1-1
d_gene: .
CDR3aa: CASLWGAEAFF
CDR3nt: TGTGCCAGTCTTTGGGGAGCTGAAGCTTTCTTT

abundance: .
v_gene: TRBV20-1
j_gene: TRBJ2-1
d_gene: .
CDR3aa: CSARDRRGPYNEQFF
CDR3nt: TGCAGTGCTAGAGATCGGCGGGGCCCCTACAATGAGCAGTTCTTC

abundance: .
v_gene: TRBV7-6
j_gene: TRBJ2-2
d_gene: .
CDR3aa: CASSSRGTSTGELFF
CDR3nt: TGTGCCAGCAGCTCCCGGGGCACCTCCACCGGGGAGCTGTTTTTT

abundance: .
v_gene: TRBV7-2
j_gene: TRBJ2-3
d_gene: .
CDR3aa: CASSLFVWGTFLGQDTQYF
CDR3nt: TGTGCCAGCAGCTTATTTGTATGGGGGACGTTCTTGGGGCAAGATACGCAGTATTTT

abundance: few
v_gene: TRBV3-1
j_gene: TRBJ1-1
d_gene: TRBD1
CDR3aa: CASSQVSTLLDRGLKAFF
CDR3nt: TGTGCCAGCAGCCAGGTCTCGACTCTCCTCGACAGGGGGCTAAAAGCTTTCTTT

abundance: few
v_gene: TRBV6-6
j_gene: TRBJ2-2
d_gene: .
CDR3aa: CASSYMVEGANTGELFF
CDR3nt: TGTGCCAGCAGTTACATGGTAGAGGGAGCGAACACCGGGGAGCTGTTTTTT

abundance: few
v_gene: TRBV29-1
j_gene: TRBJ1-2
d_gene: .
CDR3aa: CSVEFGAKGYTF
CDR3nt: TGCAGCGTTGAGTTCGGGGCTAAGGGCTACACCTTC

abundance: .
v_gene: TRBV15
j_gene: TRBJ1-2
d_gene: TRBD1
CDR3aa: CATSRRRQGAMEGYTF
CDR3nt: TGTGCCACCAGCAGACGTCGACAGGGGGCAATGGAAGGCTACACCTTC

abundance: many
v_gene: TRBV7-8
j_gene: TRBJ2-2
d_gene: .
CDR3aa: CASQAGDRTGELFF
CDR3nt: TGTGCCAGCCAGGCCGGGGATCGTACCGGGGAGCTGTTTTTT

abundance: .
v_gene: TRBV4-1
j_gene: TRBJ1-4
d_gene: TRBD1
CDR3aa: CASSLQDRAATNEKLFF
CDR3nt: TGCGCCAGCAGCCTCCAGGACAGGGCGGCAACTAATGAAAAACTGTTTTTT

abundance: .
v_gene: TRBV27
j_gene: TRBJ2-1
d_gene: .
CDR3aa: CASSLSPYSSYNEQFF
CDR3nt: TGTGCCAGCAGTTTATCCCCATATAGCTCCTACAATGAGCAGTTCTTC

abundance: .
v_gene: TRBV3-1
j_gene: TRBJ2-3
d_gene: .
CDR3aa: CASSQVRSTDTQYF
CDR3nt: TGTGCCAGCAGCCAAGTCCGATCCACAGATACGCAGTATTTT

abundance: .
v_gene: TRBV20-1
j_gene: TRBJ1-6
d_gene: .
CDR3aa: CSARLGVGRDSPLHF
CDR3nt: TGCAGTGCTAGACTAGGGGTTGGGCGTGACTCACCCCTCCACTTT

abundance: .
v_gene: TRBV7-9
j_gene: TRBJ2-5
d_gene: TRBD1
CDR3aa: CASSSRQGNFQETQYF
CDR3nt: TGTGCCAGCAGCTCTCGACAGGGGAACTTCCAAGAGACCCAGTACTTC

abundance: .
v_gene: TRBV6-5
j_gene: TRBJ2-3
d_gene: TRBD1
CDR3aa: CASSSTGGVDTQYF
CDR3nt: TGTGCCAGCAGTTCCACAGGGGGCGTCGATACGCAGTATTTT

abundance: few
v_gene: TRBV11-2
j_gene: TRBJ2-2
d_gene: .
CDR3aa: CASSPGTATRDTGELFF
CDR3nt: TGTGCCAGCAGCCCCGGGACCGCCACCCGGGACACCGGGGAGCTGTTTTTT

abundance: .
v_gene: TRBV19
j_gene: TRBJ1-4
d_gene: .
CDR3aa: CASGQPRRTNEKLFF
CDR3nt: TGTGCCAGCGGGCAACCCCGGAGGACTAATGAAAAACTGTTTTTT